What follows are 8 T cell receptor beta chains derived from one specimen sequenced in a study of T cells after yellow fever vaccination. One entry per CDR3 protein results from TCRdb running MiXCR on the 5' RACE reads. The table records about 120,000 distinct CDR3 sequences, roughly 8.4% of them present only once. The sample consisted of CD8+ T cells sorted from PBMCs, taken 45 days after the yellow fever booster vaccination. The receptors shown here come from a man aged 30 to 45 who received the YFV17D yellow fever vaccine.

The chain links TRBV6-5 to TRBJ1-1, with 8 bases identical to TRBD1. This CDR3 has 14 residues. CDR1 is MNHEY and CDR2 is SVGAGI in the germline V gene. With V trimmed by 4 bases and J by 3 bases, 4 bases remained unmatched. The chain's CDR3 is CASSFRGRDTEAFF. CDR3 DNA: TGTGCCAGCAGTTTCAGGGGGCGGGACACTGAAGCTTTCTTT.

In this sample, this clonotype is medium-sized (0.01 to 0.1%). This chain joins TRBV6-5 and TRBJ2-2, with TRBD2 as a possible D gene (5 bases). The length of the CDR3 is 19 residues. Germline values: CDR1 MNHEY, CDR2 SVGAGI. V gave up 0 bases and J gave up 1 base, with 18 bases separating them. In DNA, the CDR3 is TGTGCCAGCAGTTACTCCCGTATGGTTGGGGAGCGGAACACCGGGGAGCTGTTTTTT. It codes for CASSYSRMVGERNTGELFF.

The genes are TRBV7-9 and TRBJ2-7; 11 nucleotides match TRBD1. The CDR3 totals 14 residues. The J segment lost 6 bases and the V segment lost 2 bases, leaving 3 bases of the junction unmatched. Germline values: CDR1 SEHNR, CDR2 FQNEAQ (reference sequence). The CDR3 here is CASSLIGTGGEQYF. The CDR3 nucleotides are TGTGCCAGCAGCTTAATTGGGACAGGGGGCGAGCAGTACTTC.

This clonotype was observed many times. The chain joins TRBV20-1 to TRBJ1-1, with 7 bases matching TRBD1. Per the germline V gene, CDR1 is DFQATT and CDR2 is SNEGSKA (reference sequence). The CDR3 length is 15 residues. V lost 6 bases to trimming and J lost 5 bases; unmatched junction nucleotides: 15. The CDR3 nucleotides are TGCAGTGCCACACCACCCACAGGGGTGTGGACTGAAGCTTTCTTT. Residues: CSATPPTGVWTEAFF.

This clonotype has only a few counts. The gene calls are TRBV6-5 and TRBJ2-1, with D maybe TRBD2 (7 bases). Germline loops: CDR1 MNHEY, CDR2 SVGAGI. The CDR3 contains 14 residues. V was cut by 5 bases and J by 7 bases, with 15 bases left in between. CDR3 region: CASSSSGGPNEQFF. CDR3 sequence (DNA): TGTGCCAGCAGTAGCTCCGGGGGGCCGAATGAGCAGTTCTTC.

V and J are TRBV4-3 and TRBJ2-7; 11 bases agree with TRBD2. V lost 5 bases, J lost 3 bases, and 9 bases stayed unmatched. CDR3 length equals 16 residues. Germline V CDR1 and CDR2: LGHNA, YSLEER. The CDR3 sequence: CASSSLATSGIYEQYF. The CDR3, as DNA: TGCGCCAGCAGCTCCTTGGCGACTAGCGGGATCTACGAGCAGTACTTC.

The genes are TRBV6-5 and TRBJ1-4; D not certain. The V end lost 5 bases, the J end lost 7 bases, and 8 bases lay between the germline ends. The germline V gene has CDR1 MNHEY and CDR2 SVGAGI. The CDR3 covers 12 residues. The CDR3 here is CASSPRGEKLFF. The CDR3 coding sequence is TGTGCCAGCAGTCCTCGCGGTGAAAAACTGTTTTTT.

This clonotype was seen at least ten times. This chain connects TRBV12-3 or TRBV12-4 to TRBJ1-4; D is uncertain. CDR3 length: 15 amino acids. Trimming cost V 3 bases and J 7 bases, with 15 bases left between them. CDR3 region: CASSFSGFEGEKLFF. CDR3 DNA: TGTGCCAGCAGTTTTTCTGGGTTTGAGGGTGAAAAACTGTTTTTT.